This T cell receptor beta chain was documented in a study of cytomegalovirus exposure and HLA in healthy donors. Donors were nominally healthy when sampled, though unrecorded immune exposures were likely. General study points: TCR association rates varied by HLA locus in a later analysis, with DRB1 highest and HLA-C lowest. Most likely, a cluster of highly shared sequence variants arose as a sequencing artifact.

The CDR3 sequence is 16 residues long. The J segment lost 6 bases and the V segment lost 1 base, leaving 9 bases of the junction unmatched. The germline gives CDR1 SGHDT, CDR2 YYEEEE. As regards this clone: The antigen is unknown.

PCR used 60 Vbeta primers and 13 Jbeta primers. Clones were sequenced by immunoSEQ multiplex PCR, and TCRdb holds only the in-frame ones, with some missing. Of approximately 140,000 clones in the sample, approximately 80% were seen once. This chain connects TRBV5-6 to TRBJ2-1; 8 bases match TRBD1. Sequenced input: PBMCs. This sequence was found in a woman aged 60 to 75 in good health and CMV-seronegative. Here the CDR3 reads CASSLWQGASFNEQFF. The CDR3 nucleotides are TGTGCCAGCAGCTTGTGGCAGGGGGCCAGTTTCAATGAGCAGTTCTTC.